These 32 T cell receptor beta chains originate from one sample sequenced in a study of blood T cell repertoires in COVID-19. The method was immunoSEQ multiplex PCR; TCRdb's version includes in-frame clones alone and lacks a portion of them. Of about 98,000 clones listed, over 70% are singletons. Sequenced: peripheral blood. These receptors were collected from a man in his 60s with acute or convalescent COVID-19.

The chain has TRBV7-2 and TRBJ2-3, with 11 bases matching TRBD2. This CDR3 has 13 amino acids. The ends lost 9 bases at V and 5 bases at J; junction bases unmatched: 4. Germline V gene data show CDR1 as SGHTA and CDR2 as FQGNSA. The CDR3, as DNA: TGTGCCAGTCCTGGACTAGCGGGAGATACGCAGTATTTT. Protein: CASPGLAGDTQYF.

The J gene is TRBJ2-1, the V gene TRBV5-1; 10 bases match TRBD2. Trimming took 1 base from V and 3 from J; bases not matched to a gene: 7. CDR1 is SGHRS, CDR2 YFSETQ, per germline. The CDR3 totals 17 residues. The CDR3 DNA sequence: TGCGCCAGCAGCTTGTTGGCTAGCGGGAGTGGCTACAATGAGCAGTTCTTC. This sequence encodes CASSLLASGSGYNEQFF.

J is TRBJ2-3 and V is TRBV12-3 or TRBV12-4, with D maybe TRBD2 (5 bases). V was clipped by 5 bases and J by 0 bases, with 6 bases between them. The length of the CDR3 is 13 residues. CDR3 loop: CASSRGSTDTQYF. The CDR3 nucleotides are TGTGCCAGCAGTCGGGGTAGCACAGATACGCAGTATTTT.

This rearrangement joins TRBV24-1 to TRBJ2-3; 10 positions match TRBD1. The CDR3 consists of 16 residues. Trimming cost V 4 bases and J 3 bases; bases outside gene matches: 6. The germline gives CDR1 KGHDR, CDR2 SFDVKD. The CDR3 sequence: CATSDPGQGGTDTQYF. The CDR3, as DNA: TGTGCCACCAGTGACCCCGGACAGGGGGGGACAGATACGCAGTATTTT.

The rearrangement uses TRBV2 and TRBJ1-3; 7 nucleotides line up with TRBD1. CDR1 and CDR2 from the germline V gene are SNHLY and FYNNEI. The J segment lost 2 bases and the V segment lost 6 bases, leaving 7 bases of the junction unmatched. This CDR3 comprises 15 residues. The CDR3 spells CASSRSTGPGNTIYF. As DNA, the CDR3 is TGTGCCAGCAGCCGATCGACAGGGCCTGGAAACACCATATATTTT.

The chain recombines TRBV6-4 with TRBJ2-1; the match to TRBD2 covers 11 bases. Germline CDR1 MRHNA, CDR2 SNTAGT. J was trimmed by 4 bases and V by 8 bases; bases with no gene match: 19. The CDR3 consists of 19 residues. CDR3: CASGMDEAKTSGNYNEQFF. The CDR3, as DNA: TGTGCCAGCGGGATGGACGAGGCTAAGACTAGCGGGAATTACAATGAGCAGTTCTTC.

This clone was observed a handful of times. The V gene is TRBV7-3, the J gene TRBJ1-5; 7 bases fit TRBD1. Germline CDR1 reads SGHTA; CDR2 reads FQGTGA. V shed 0 bases, J shed 5 bases, and the junction held 4 bases outside the gene matches. CDR3 size: 15 residues. CDR3: CASSLTGGSDQPQHF. CDR3 bases: TGTGCCAGCAGCTTAACAGGGGGCTCGGATCAGCCCCAGCATTTT.

This clone was seen once. This rearrangement joins TRBV28 to TRBJ1-6; no firm D call. The CDR3 is made up of 14 amino acids. The germline V gene has CDR1 MDHEN and CDR2 SYDVKM. V was shortened by 3 bases and J by 13 bases, with 16 bases between the two germline ends. Here the CDR3 DNA reads TGTGCCAGCAGTTTGAGGCAACCTGTGAATCCCCTCCACTTT. It codes for CASSLRQPVNPLHF.

In this sample, this clone is large (0.1 to 1%). The chain links TRBV19 to TRBJ1-5, with 9 bases that match TRBD1. Germline CDR1 reads LNHDA; CDR2 reads SQIVND (reference sequence). After removal of 5 bases from V and 7 bases from J, the junction contained 6 bases not matched to a gene. CDR3 length: 14 residues. The CDR3 coding sequence is TGTGCCAGTAGTTCCGGGACAGGGTACCAGCCCCAGCATTTT. Its translation: CASSSGTGYQPQHF.

The chain carries TRBV6-5 and TRBJ1-2, with 7 bases identical to TRBD1. Per germline, CDR1 MNHEY and CDR2 SVGAGI. Germline trimming cut 3 bases from V and 6 bases from J; bases unmatched to any gene: 1. CDR3 size: 12 residues. The CDR3, as DNA: TGTGCCAGCAGTTATCAGGGGGATGGCTACACCTTC. This gives the protein CASSYQGDGYTF.

The chain is built from TRBV11-3 and TRBJ2-3; 7 bases align to TRBD1. V dropped 5 bases and J dropped 3; count of bases not matched to a gene: 5. Germline loops: CDR1 SGHNT, CDR2 YENEEA. There are 14 residues in the CDR3. The CDR3 region is CASSVSDRTDTQYF. The DNA of the CDR3 is TGTGCCAGCAGCGTGTCGGACAGGACAGATACGCAGTATTTT. The full variable domain, its missing parts supplied by reference TRBV11-3 and TRBJ2-3, is EAGVVQSPRYKIIEKKQPVAFWCNPISGHNTLYWYLQNLGQGPELLIRYENEEAVDDSQLPKDRFSAERLKGVDSTLKIQPAELGDSAVYLCASSVSDRTDTQYFGPGTRLTVL.

The V call is TRBV6-5, the J call TRBJ2-2; 9 bases align to TRBD1. In germline, CDR1 is MNHEY, CDR2 SVGAGI. The CDR3 length is 15 residues. V trimming: 6 bases; J trimming: 6 bases; junction bases outside the gene matches: 8. The CDR3 sequence is CASRTGTGYAGELFF. In DNA, the CDR3 is TGTGCCAGCAGAACCGGGACAGGGTACGCCGGGGAGCTGTTTTTT.

V usage is TRBV7-9 and J usage is TRBJ1-3; D unclear. The CDR3 length is 13 residues. The V end was cut by 0 bases, the J end by 7 bases, with 7 bases between. Germline assignment: CDR1 SEHNR and CDR2 FQNEAQ (reference sequence). CDR3: CASSLAVQNTIYF. CDR3 nucleotide sequence: TGTGCCAGCAGCTTAGCAGTCCAGAACACCATATATTTT.

This chain connects TRBV4-1 to TRBJ2-6, with D perhaps matching TRBD1 (5 bases). V was trimmed by 0 bases and J by 2 bases, leaving 14 bases between them. There are 18 residues in the CDR3. Germline V gene data show CDR1 as MGHRA and CDR2 as YSYEKL. The CDR3 sequence is CASSQDQGRGTGANVLTF. The DNA of the CDR3 is TGCGCCAGCAGCCAAGATCAGGGAAGAGGCACTGGGGCCAACGTCCTGACTTTC.

The chain recombines TRBV6-5 with TRBJ2-7, with 13 bases aligning to TRBD2. This CDR3 has 15 residues. CDR1 MNHEY and CDR2 SVGAGI come from the germline V gene. Trimming at V came to 4 bases and at J to 5 bases, leaving 5 bases not matched to a gene. Here the CDR3 reads CASSSTSGGQNEQYF. The CDR3 DNA sequence: TGTGCCAGCAGTTCGACTAGCGGGGGGCAAAACGAGCAGTACTTC.

Here the CDR3 DNA reads TGTGCCAGCAGCTTAATTGACAGAACCTACGAGCAGTACTTC. Translated, it gives CASSLIDRTYEQYF. The gene calls are TRBV7-8 and TRBJ2-7, with a possible D match to TRBD1 (5 bases). Per germline, CDR1 SGHVS and CDR2 FQNEAQ. Trimming left V 2 bases short and J 2 bases short, with 10 bases between. The CDR3 extends over 14 amino acids.

The chain joins TRBV7-2 to TRBJ2-1; TRBD2 matches at 13 bases. Germline V lookup: CDR1 SGHTA, CDR2 FQGNSA. This CDR3 spans 19 amino acids. After removal of 5 bases from V and 3 bases from J, the junction contained 13 bases not matched to a gene. The CDR3 here is CASSQIWTSGSRSYNEQFF. DNA of the CDR3: TGTGCCAGCAGCCAAATATGGACTAGCGGGAGTCGGAGCTACAATGAGCAGTTCTTC.

The genes are TRBV25-1 and TRBJ2-3, with 7 bases that match TRBD2. Losses at the gene ends were 0 bases for V and 2 bases for J; bases not matched to a gene: 5. The CDR3 is made up of 16 amino acids. CDR1 and CDR2 from the germline V gene are MGHDK and SYGVNS. The CDR3 region is CASSEYPSGPTDTQYF. CDR3 DNA sequence: TGTGCCAGCAGTGAATATCCTAGCGGTCCCACAGATACGCAGTATTTT.

The V gene is TRBV5-1, the J gene TRBJ1-2; TRBD1 might be the D (6 bases). Germline CDR1 and CDR2: SGHRS and YFSETQ. Trimming left V 6 bases short and J 4 bases short, with 16 bases between. There are 14 residues in the CDR3. CDR3 sequence: CASTSQQGGYGYTF. The CDR3 DNA sequence: TGCGCCAGCACTTCCCAACAGGGTGGCTATGGCTACACCTTC.

V is TRBV3-1 (or the pseudogene TRBV3-2) and J is TRBJ1-2, with unresolved D. The V and J ends lost 0 bases and 8 bases respectively, with 7 bases between them. The germline CDR1 and CDR2 sequences are LGHDT and YNNKEL (reference sequence). The CDR3 runs 12 residues. Here the CDR3 DNA reads TGTGCCAGCAGCCAAGATCTGGGCGGCTACACCTTC. This codes for CASSQDLGGYTF.

The V and J genes are TRBV6-2 or TRBV6-3 and TRBJ2-7; the match to TRBD2 covers 8 bases. V was clipped by 6 bases and J by 6 bases; unmatched bases: 7. Germline V CDR1 and CDR2: MNHEY, SVGEGT. The CDR3 contains 13 residues. CDR3 nucleotides: TGTGCCAGCAGCCCGGGGGGGTTTGGCGAGCAGTACGTC. Its translation: CASSPGGFGEQYV.

J is TRBJ1-5 and V is TRBV27; D ambiguous. The CDR3 runs 13 residues. With 5 bases removed from V and 3 bases from J, the gap between germline ends came to 8 bases. The germline V gene encodes CDR1 MNHEY and CDR2 SMNVEV (reference sequence). The DNA of the CDR3 is TGTGCCAGCAGTCCCAGAATCAATCAGCCCCAGCATTTT. This codes for CASSPRINQPQHF.

V and J are TRBV5-6 and TRBJ1-4; D ambiguous. The V gene's germline CDR1 is SGHDT and CDR2 YYEEEE. The CDR3 covers 13 residues. V lost 6 bases and J lost 8, with 14 bases in between. CDR3 sequence (DNA): TGTGCCAGCACCCCAGGTCCGGGGGAAAAACTGTTTTTT. Residues: CASTPGPGEKLFF.

This clone occurred a few times. Other DNA sequences of this sample code for an identical CDR3. The V call is TRBV12-3 or TRBV12-4, the J call TRBJ1-2; D may be TRBD1 (5 bases). The CDR3 is 13 residues long. The ends were cut back, 2 bases at V and 8 bases at J, with 12 bases in the middle. This CDR3 is CASSLRGPWGYTF. CDR3 sequence (DNA): TGTGCCAGCAGTTTAAGGGGTCCGTGGGGCTACACCTTC.

The J gene is TRBJ1-2, the V gene TRBV30, with TRBD1 matching 12 bases. Germline trimming cut 0 bases from V and 7 bases from J; bases unmatched to any gene: 6. This CDR3 comprises 15 residues. CDR1 GTSNPN and CDR2 SVGIG come from the germline V gene (reference sequence). For the CDR3, the DNA is TGTGCCTGGAGTGTTGGGGACAGGGGGCTCGGTGGCTACACCTTC. This codes for CAWSVGDRGLGGYTF.

The chain recombines TRBV11-2 with TRBJ2-1; 7 nucleotides agree with TRBD1. CDR3 length equals 15 residues. The V and J ends lost 5 bases and 6 bases, in that order; junction bases with no gene match: 10. Germline loops: CDR1 SGHAT, CDR2 FQNNGV. The CDR3 region has the DNA TGTGCCAGCAGCGGCCTTACAGGGGCCAGCAATGAGCAGTTCTTC. As protein: CASSGLTGASNEQFF.

This chain joins TRBV29-1 and TRBJ2-1, with 12 bases identical to TRBD1. V lost 3 bases, J lost 12 bases, and 12 bases stayed unmatched. Per the germline V gene, CDR1 is SQVTM and CDR2 is ANQGSEA. The CDR3 has 15 residues. The CDR3 DNA is TGCAGCGTTGAGGGGACAGGGGGCCTTCGGGTCGGGCAGTTCTTC. The encoded protein is CSVEGTGGLRVGQFF.

Only a few counts were recorded for this clone. This chain uses TRBV11-2 with TRBJ1-5; D not certain. CDR3 length: 13 amino acids. Germline V gene lookup returns CDR1 SGHAT and CDR2 FQNNGV. The ends were cut back, 2 bases at V and 5 bases at J, with 7 bases in the middle. CDR3 sequence: CASSLTADQPQHF. For the CDR3, the DNA is TGTGCCAGCAGCTTAACAGCAGATCAGCCCCAGCATTTT. The full variable domain, with the rest looked up from reference TRBV11-2 and TRBJ1-5, is EAGVAQSPRYKIIEKRQSVAFWCNPISGHATLYWYQQILGQGPKLLIQFQNNGVVDDSQLPKDRFSAERLKGVDSTLKIQPAKLEDSAVYLCASSLTADQPQHFGDGTRLSIL.

V gene TRBV7-8 combines with J gene TRBJ2-1; D might be TRBD1 (5 bases). Looked up from germline, CDR1 is SGHVS and CDR2 is FQNEAQ. The CDR3 contains 18 residues. V dropped 0 bases and J dropped 3 bases, with 18 bases sitting between them. CDR3: CASSLAPHRKLGYNEQFF. CDR3 in DNA: TGTGCCAGCAGCTTAGCGCCACACAGGAAGCTGGGCTACAATGAGCAGTTCTTC.

This chain uses TRBV21-1 with TRBJ2-2; whether TRBD2, the table's D call, matches the DNA was not checked. TRBV21-1 is a recognized pseudogene. The CDR3 sequence is 15 residues long. The CDR3 DNA reads TGTGCCAGCAGCAAAGGCGGGAGGGTAGCCGGGGAGCTGTTTTTT. This sequence encodes CASSKGGRVAGELFF.

The V call is TRBV24-1, the J call TRBJ1-1; a possible D gene is TRBD1 (5 bases). This CDR3 has 14 amino acids. Germline lookup yields CDR1 KGHDR and CDR2 SFDVKD. V was shortened by 3 bases and J by 3 bases, with 10 bases between the two germline ends. DNA of the CDR3: TGTGCCACCAGTGATCAGGGCGGGGACACTGAAGCTTTCTTT. It encodes CATSDQGGDTEAFF.

The gene calls are TRBV6-1 and TRBJ2-3; D is perhaps TRBD2 (6 bases). CDR3 length: 13 residues. V lost 5 bases to trimming and J lost 6 bases, with 12 bases between them. Germline V gene sequence: CDR1 MNHNS, CDR2 SASEGT. The DNA for the CDR3 is TGTGCCAGCAGTCCCCGGGGACTCGATACGCAGTATTTT. Its translation is CASSPRGLDTQYF.